These 10 T cell receptor beta chains originate from one sample sequenced in a study of technical replicates of blood from a handful of donors. Profiled with immunoSEQ multiplex PCR; TCRdb holds only in-frame clones, not every one. The sample shows tens of thousands of clones, 92% of them seen only once. Sequencing was performed on T cells isolated from PBMCs. Source of these receptors: a human donor in good health.

J is TRBJ2-2 and V is TRBV30; a weak D match, TRBD2 (5 bases). The CDR3 has 14 amino acids. Germline V lookup: CDR1 GTSNPN, CDR2 SVGIG (reference sequence). V was cut by 1 base and J by 4 bases, with 10 bases left in between. The DNA for the CDR3 is TGTGCCTGGAGTGAACGGGGTGGCACCGGGGAGCTGTTTTTT. It yields the protein CAWSERGGTGELFF.

This chain joins TRBV7-8 and TRBJ1-2; D remains ambiguous. Germline assignment: CDR1 SGHVS and CDR2 FQNEAQ. The V end lost 7 bases, the J end lost 5 bases, and 17 bases lay between the germline ends. CDR3 length: 14 amino acids. The CDR3 DNA follows: TGTGCCAGCACCTTCCCAAGTTCCACTTATGGCTACACCTTC. It yields the protein CASTFPSSTYGYTF.

The J gene is TRBJ1-2, the V gene TRBV4-2; 12 bases are a match to TRBD1. The J segment lost 7 bases and the V segment lost 3 bases, leaving 9 bases of the junction unmatched. The CDR3 has 16 amino acids. The V gene's germline CDR1 is LGHNA and CDR2 YNFKEQ. Here the CDR3 DNA reads TGTGCCAGCAGCCAGCCTCCGGGGACAGGGGGCGGTGGCTACACCTTC. It yields the protein CASSQPPGTGGGGYTF.

The V call is TRBV10-3, the J call TRBJ2-1; 12 bases agree with TRBD2. After removal of 0 bases from V and 8 bases from J, the junction contained 5 bases not matched to a gene. CDR3 size: 16 residues. Germline-derived CDR1 and CDR2 are ENHRY and SYGVKD. CDR3 DNA sequence: TGTGCCATCAGTGAGTCGAGGCTAGCGGGAGGGCATGAGCAGTTCTTC. Translation: CAISESRLAGGHEQFF.

V is TRBV11-3 and J is TRBJ2-1; no reliable D call. CDR3 size: 14 residues. Germline V gene data show CDR1 as SGHNT and CDR2 as YENEEA. Trimming removed 5 bases from V and 5 bases from J, with 13 bases in between. CDR3 region: CASSQLGYDNEQFF. The CDR3 coding sequence is TGTGCCAGCAGCCAGCTGGGCTACGACAATGAGCAGTTCTTC.

V usage is TRBV7-2 and J usage is TRBJ2-5; 8 bases match TRBD2. V was pared by 2 bases and J by 4 bases, with 6 bases of the junction left unmatched. The CDR3 consists of 15 residues. The germline V gene has CDR1 SGHTA and CDR2 FQGNSA. CDR3 sequence: CASSLIAGIGETQYF. The CDR3 DNA reads TGTGCCAGCAGCTTAATAGCGGGAATAGGAGAGACCCAGTACTTC.

The chain carries TRBV7-3 and TRBJ1-2, with 9 nucleotides matching TRBD1. In germline, CDR1 is SGHTA, CDR2 FQGTGA. This CDR3 has 15 amino acids. Trimming took 4 bases from V and 4 from J; bases not matched to a gene: 7. In nucleotides, the CDR3 is TGTGCCAGCAGCTACGGACAGGGGCTGATCTATGGCTACACCTTC. Its protein product is CASSYGQGLIYGYTF. Drawing the rest from reference TRBV7-3 and TRBJ1-2, the complete variable domain is GAGVSQTPSNKVTEKGKYVELRCDPISGHTALYWYRQSLGQGPEFLIYFQGTGAADDSGLPNDRFFAVRPEGSVSTLKIQRTERGDSAVYLCASSYGQGLIYGYTFGSGTRLTVV.

The V and J genes are TRBV9 and TRBJ1-1; 7 bases align to TRBD1. Germline V lookup: CDR1 SGDLS, CDR2 YYNGEE. V lost 4 bases and J lost 5; bases outside the gene matches: 11. This CDR3 has 15 residues. The CDR3 bases are TGTGCCAGCAGCAACAGCAGGGGGTACGGGACTGAAGCTTTCTTT. Its protein product is CASSNSRGYGTEAFF.

The chain employs TRBV7-3 and TRBJ2-3; 9 nucleotides align to TRBD2. V shed 3 bases and J 2 bases; nucleotides not matched to a gene: 6. The length of the CDR3 is 16 residues. Germline V gives CDR1 SGHTA, CDR2 FQGTGA. This CDR3 is CASSFQTSGNTDTQYF. As DNA, the CDR3 is TGTGCCAGCAGCTTCCAGACTAGCGGAAACACAGATACGCAGTATTTT.

This clone occurred once. CDR3 coding DNA: TGTGCCAGCAGCTCTAGACTAGCCGTGGCGGGGGAGCTGTTTTTT. It encodes CASSSRLAVAGELFF. The V and J genes are TRBV7-2 and TRBJ2-2; TRBD2 aligns across 7 bases. J lost 8 bases, V lost 4 bases, and 10 bases had no gene match. The germline CDR1 and CDR2 sequences are SGHTA and FQGNSA. This CDR3 region has 15 residues.